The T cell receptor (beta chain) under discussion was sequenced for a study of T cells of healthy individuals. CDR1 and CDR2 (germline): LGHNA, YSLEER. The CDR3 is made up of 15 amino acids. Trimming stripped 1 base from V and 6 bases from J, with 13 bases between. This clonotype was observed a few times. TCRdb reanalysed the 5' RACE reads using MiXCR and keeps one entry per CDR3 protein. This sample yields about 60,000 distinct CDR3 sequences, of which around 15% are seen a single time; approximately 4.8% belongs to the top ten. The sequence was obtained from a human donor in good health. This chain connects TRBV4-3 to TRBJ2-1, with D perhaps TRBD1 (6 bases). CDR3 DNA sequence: TGCGCCAGCAGCCAAGGGCAGGGGATGAGCAATGAGCAGTTCTTC. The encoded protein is CASSQGQGMSNEQFF.